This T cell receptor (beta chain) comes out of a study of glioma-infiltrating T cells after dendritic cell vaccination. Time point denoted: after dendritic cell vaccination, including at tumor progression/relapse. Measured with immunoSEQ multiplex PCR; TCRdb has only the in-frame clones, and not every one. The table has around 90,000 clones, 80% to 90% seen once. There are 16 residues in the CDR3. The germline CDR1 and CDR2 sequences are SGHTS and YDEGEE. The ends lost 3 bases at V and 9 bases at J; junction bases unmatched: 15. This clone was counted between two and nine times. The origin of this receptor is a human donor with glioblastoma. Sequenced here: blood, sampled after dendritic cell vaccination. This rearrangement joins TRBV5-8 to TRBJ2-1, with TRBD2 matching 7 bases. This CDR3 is CASSSSRASGRVEQFF. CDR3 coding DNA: TGTGCCAGCAGCTCCAGCCGGGCCTCGGGGAGGGTTGAGCAGTTCTTC.